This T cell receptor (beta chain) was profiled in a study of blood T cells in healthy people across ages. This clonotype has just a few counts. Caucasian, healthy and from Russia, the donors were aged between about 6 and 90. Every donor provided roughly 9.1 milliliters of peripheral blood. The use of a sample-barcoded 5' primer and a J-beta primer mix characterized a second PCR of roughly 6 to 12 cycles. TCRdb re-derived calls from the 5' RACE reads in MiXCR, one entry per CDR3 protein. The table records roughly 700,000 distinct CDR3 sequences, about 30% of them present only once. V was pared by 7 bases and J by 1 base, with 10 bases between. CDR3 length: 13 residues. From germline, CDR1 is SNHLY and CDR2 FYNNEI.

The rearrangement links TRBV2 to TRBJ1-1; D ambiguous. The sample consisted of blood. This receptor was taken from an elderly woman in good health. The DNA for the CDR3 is TGTGCCAGCAAGTTCTTCGGGAACACTGAAGCTTTCTTT. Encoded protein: CASKFFGNTEAFF.